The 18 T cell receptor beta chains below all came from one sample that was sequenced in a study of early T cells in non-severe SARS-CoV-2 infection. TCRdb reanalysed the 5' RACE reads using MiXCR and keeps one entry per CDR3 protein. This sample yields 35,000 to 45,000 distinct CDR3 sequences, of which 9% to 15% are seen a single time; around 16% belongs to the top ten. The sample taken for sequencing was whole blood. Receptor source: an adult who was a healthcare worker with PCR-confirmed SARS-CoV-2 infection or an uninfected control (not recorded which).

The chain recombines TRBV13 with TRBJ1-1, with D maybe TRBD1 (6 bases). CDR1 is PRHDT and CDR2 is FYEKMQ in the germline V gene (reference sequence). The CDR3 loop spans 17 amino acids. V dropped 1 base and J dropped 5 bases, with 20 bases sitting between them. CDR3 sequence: CASSLVGGREFRTEAFF. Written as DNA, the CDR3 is TGTGCCAGCAGCTTAGTAGGGGGGCGCGAGTTTAGGACTGAAGCTTTCTTT.

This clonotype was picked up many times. The CDR3 loop is CASSEGVIPLHNEQFF. The CDR3 DNA follows: TGTGCCAGCAGTGAAGGGGTGATTCCCTTACATAATGAGCAGTTCTTC. J is TRBJ2-1 and V is TRBV6-1; no definite D call. The CDR3 is made up of 16 amino acids. CDR1 is MNHNS, CDR2 SASEGT, per germline. Between the trimmed V and J ends, which lost 1 base and 7 bases, there was a span of 17 bases.

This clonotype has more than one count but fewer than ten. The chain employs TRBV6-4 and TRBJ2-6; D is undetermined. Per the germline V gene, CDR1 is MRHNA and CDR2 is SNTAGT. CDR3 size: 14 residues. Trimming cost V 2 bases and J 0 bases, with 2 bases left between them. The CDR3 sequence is CASSDNSGANVLTF. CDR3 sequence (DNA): TGTGCCAGCAGTGACAACTCTGGGGCCAACGTCCTGACTTTC.

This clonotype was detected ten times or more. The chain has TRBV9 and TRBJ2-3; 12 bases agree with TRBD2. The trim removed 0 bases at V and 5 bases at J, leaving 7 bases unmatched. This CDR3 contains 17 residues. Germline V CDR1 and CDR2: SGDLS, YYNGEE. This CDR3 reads CASSVETSGSEKDTQYF. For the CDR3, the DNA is TGTGCCAGCAGCGTAGAGACTAGCGGGAGTGAGAAAGATACGCAGTATTTT.

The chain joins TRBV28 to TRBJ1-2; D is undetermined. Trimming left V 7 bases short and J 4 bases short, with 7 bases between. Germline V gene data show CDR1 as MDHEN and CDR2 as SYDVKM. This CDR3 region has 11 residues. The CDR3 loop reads CASTGIYGYTF. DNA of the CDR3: TGTGCCAGCACTGGGATCTATGGCTACACCTTC.

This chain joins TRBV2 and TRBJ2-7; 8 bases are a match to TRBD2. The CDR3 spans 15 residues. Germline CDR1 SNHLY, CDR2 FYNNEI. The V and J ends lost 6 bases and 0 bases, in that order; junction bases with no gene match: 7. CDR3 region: CASRPLAGRSYEQYF. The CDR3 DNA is TGTGCCAGCAGACCTCTAGCGGGTCGCTCCTACGAGCAGTACTTC.

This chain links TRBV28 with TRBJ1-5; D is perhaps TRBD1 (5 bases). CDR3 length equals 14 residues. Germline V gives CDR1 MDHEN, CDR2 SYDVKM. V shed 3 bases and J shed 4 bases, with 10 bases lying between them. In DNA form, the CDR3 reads TGTGCCAGCAGTTTCCCCAGGGCGAATCAGCCCCAGCATTTT. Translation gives CASSFPRANQPQHF. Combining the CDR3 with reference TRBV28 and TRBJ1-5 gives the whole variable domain DVKVTQSSRYLVKRTGEKVFLECVQDMDHENMFWYRQDPGLGLRLIYFSYDVKMKEKGDIPEGYSVSREKKERFSLILESASTNQTSMYLCASSFPRANQPQHFGDGTRLSIL.

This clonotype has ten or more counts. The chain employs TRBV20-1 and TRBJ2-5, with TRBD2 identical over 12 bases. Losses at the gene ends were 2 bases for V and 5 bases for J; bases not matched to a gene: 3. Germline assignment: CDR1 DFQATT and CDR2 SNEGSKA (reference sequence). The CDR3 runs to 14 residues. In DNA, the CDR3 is TGCAGTGCTAGACTAGCGGGGGGGCGGGAGACCCAGTACTTC. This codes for CSARLAGGRETQYF.

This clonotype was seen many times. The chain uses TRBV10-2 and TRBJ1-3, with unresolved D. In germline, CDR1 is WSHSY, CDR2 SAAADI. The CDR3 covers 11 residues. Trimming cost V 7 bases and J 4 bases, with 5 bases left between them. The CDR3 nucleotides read TGCGCCAGCATGGTAGGAAACACCATATATTTT. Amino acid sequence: CASMVGNTIYF.

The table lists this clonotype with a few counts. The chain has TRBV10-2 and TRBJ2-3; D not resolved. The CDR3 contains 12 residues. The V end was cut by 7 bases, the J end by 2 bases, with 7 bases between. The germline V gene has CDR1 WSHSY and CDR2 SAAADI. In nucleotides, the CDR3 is TGCGCCAGCAAACACTCCACAGATACGCAGTATTTT. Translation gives CASKHSTDTQYF.

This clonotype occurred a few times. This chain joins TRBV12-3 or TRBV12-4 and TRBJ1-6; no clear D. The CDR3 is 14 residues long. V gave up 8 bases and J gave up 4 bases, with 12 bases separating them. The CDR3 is CASGRGGYNSPLHF. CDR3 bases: TGTGCCAGCGGGAGAGGAGGGTATAATTCACCCCTCCACTTT.

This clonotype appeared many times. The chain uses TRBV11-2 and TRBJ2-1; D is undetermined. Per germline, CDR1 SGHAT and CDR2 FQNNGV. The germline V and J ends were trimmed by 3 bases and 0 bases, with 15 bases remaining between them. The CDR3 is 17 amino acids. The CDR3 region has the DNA TGTGCCAGCAGCTTGACTCTACCGGGCCGCTCCTACAATGAGCAGTTCTTC. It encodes CASSLTLPGRSYNEQFF.

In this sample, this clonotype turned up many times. Written as DNA, the CDR3 is TGTGCCAGCAGCCTGGACAGGGGGGTCGAGCAGTACTTC. Translated: CASSLDRGVEQYF. The rearrangement joins TRBV7-6 to TRBJ2-7, with 10 bases matching TRBD1. Trimming cost V 5 bases and J 6 bases; bases outside gene matches: 4. The CDR3 has 13 residues. The germline CDR1 and CDR2 sequences are SGHVS and FNYEAQ.

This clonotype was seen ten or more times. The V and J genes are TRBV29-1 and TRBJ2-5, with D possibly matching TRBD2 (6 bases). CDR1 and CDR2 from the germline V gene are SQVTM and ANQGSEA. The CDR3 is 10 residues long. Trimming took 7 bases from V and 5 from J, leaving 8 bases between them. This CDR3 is CSAGGETQYF. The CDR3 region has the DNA TGCAGCGCCGGAGGGGAGACCCAGTACTTC.

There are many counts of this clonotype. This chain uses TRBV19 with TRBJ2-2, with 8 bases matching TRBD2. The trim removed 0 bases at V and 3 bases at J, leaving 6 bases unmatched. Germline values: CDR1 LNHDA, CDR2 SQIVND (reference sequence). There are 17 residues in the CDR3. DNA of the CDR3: TGTGCCAGTAGTATAGATCGGGGGGGCGGTCACACCGGGGAGCTGTTTTTT. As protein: CASSIDRGGGHTGELFF.

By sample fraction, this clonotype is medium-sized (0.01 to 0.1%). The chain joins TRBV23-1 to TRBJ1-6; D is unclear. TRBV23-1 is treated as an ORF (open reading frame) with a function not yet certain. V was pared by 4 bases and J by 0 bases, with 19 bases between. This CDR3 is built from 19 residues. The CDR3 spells CASSPLVGATSSYNSPLHF. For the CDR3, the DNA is TGCGCCAGCAGTCCCCTTGTTGGAGCCACTAGCTCCTATAATTCACCCCTCCACTTT.

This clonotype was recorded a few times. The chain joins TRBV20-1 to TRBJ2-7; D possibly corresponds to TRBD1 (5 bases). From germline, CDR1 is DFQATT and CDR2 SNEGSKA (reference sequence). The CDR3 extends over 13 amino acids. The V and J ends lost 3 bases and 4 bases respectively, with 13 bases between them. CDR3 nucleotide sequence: TGCAGTGCTAGGGGCAGGGAATTTTACGAGCAGTACTTC. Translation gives CSARGREFYEQYF.

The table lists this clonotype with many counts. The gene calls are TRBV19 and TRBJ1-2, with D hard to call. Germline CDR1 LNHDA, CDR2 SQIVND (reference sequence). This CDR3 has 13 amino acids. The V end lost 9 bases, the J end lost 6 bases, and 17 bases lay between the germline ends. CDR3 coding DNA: TGTGCCAGCTTACCTCAACCGCCTAATGGCTACACCTTC. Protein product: CASLPQPPNGYTF.